This T cell receptor (beta chain) appears in the sequencing data of a study of blood T cell repertoires in COVID-19. Study summary: Researchers got acute and convalescent COVID-19 samples from the United States, Italy and Spain.

Profiling relied on immunoSEQ multiplex PCR, and the TCRdb table lists in-frame clones only, not all of them. The data contain about 250,000 clones, about 90% of them singletons. This CDR3 contains 13 residues. Looked up from germline, CDR1 is SQVTM and CDR2 is ANQGSEA. Trimming at V came to 5 bases and at J to 2 bases, leaving 3 bases not matched to a gene. V usage is TRBV29-1 and J usage is TRBJ1-1, with TRBD1 matching 9 bases. Sample: peripheral blood. The sequence was collected from an elderly man with acute or convalescent COVID-19. Here the CDR3 DNA reads TGCAGCGTTTTAACAGGGGGCAACACTGAAGCTTTCTTT. It specifies CSVLTGGNTEAFF.